One and the same sample provided the 32 T cell receptor beta chains below, sequenced in a study of T-cell memory formation after mild COVID-19. TCRdb itself ran the 5' RACE reads through MiXCR, one entry per CDR3 protein. The data show about 88,000 distinct CDR3 sequences, around a quarter seen once. Sequenced sample: PBMCs or a T cell subset sorted from them (not recorded which). The receptors stem from a man aged 18-30 years who had mild COVID-19 (a few samples of this study predate the infection). Cell type and time point are not known.

The CDR3 DNA reads as TGCGCCAGCAGCCAATTCCTGGGGGGCCTCTCTGGAAACACCATATATTTT. Translation gives CASSQFLGGLSGNTIYF. The chain recombines TRBV4-3 with TRBJ1-3; TRBD1 might be the D (6 bases). Trimming shortened V by 2 bases and J by 0 bases, and 14 bases separated the two germline ends. The germline V gene encodes CDR1 LGHNA and CDR2 YSLEER. The CDR3 is 17 amino acids.

This clonotype was observed at least ten times. The CDR3, as DNA: TGTGCCAGCAGCTTGGCGGTAGCGGGGGTGTCAGATACGCAGTATTTT. It translates to CASSLAVAGVSDTQYF. The chain has TRBV5-6 and TRBJ2-3, with 9 bases identical to TRBD2. The CDR3 has 16 residues. Germline CDR1 reads SGHDT; CDR2 reads YYEEEE. J gave up 4 bases and V 0 bases, and 6 bases lay outside the gene matches. Full variable domain (rest looked up from reference TRBV5-6 and TRBJ2-3): DAGVTQSPTHLIKTRGQQVTLRCSPKSGHDTVSWYQQALGQGPQFIFQYYEEEERQRGNFPDRFSGHQFPNYSSELNVNALLLGDSALYLCASSLAVAGVSDTQYFGPGTRLTVL.

The chain carries TRBV2 and TRBJ1-2; tentative D call: TRBD1 (5 bases). V lost 1 base and J 4 bases, leaving 10 bases between the germline ends. The germline V gene has CDR1 SNHLY and CDR2 FYNNEI. This CDR3 region has 14 residues. CDR3 protein: CASSEDGTFYGYTF. CDR3 DNA: TGTGCCAGCAGTGAAGATGGGACCTTCTATGGCTACACCTTC.

V gene TRBV7-9 combines with J gene TRBJ2-7, with 7 bases matching TRBD1. Germline-derived CDR1 and CDR2 are SEHNR and FQNEAQ (reference sequence). V was pared by 4 bases and J by 6 bases, with 9 bases of the junction left unmatched. CDR3 size: 14 residues. The CDR3 reads CASSSRQGRREQYF. DNA for the CDR3: TGTGCCAGCAGCTCGCGACAGGGCCGCCGCGAGCAGTACTTC.

The chain links TRBV7-9 to TRBJ1-2; D is possibly TRBD1 (5 bases). The V gene lost 5 bases and the J gene lost 3 bases, with 13 bases spanning the gap. The germline V gene encodes CDR1 SEHNR and CDR2 FQNEAQ (reference sequence). CDR3 length: 14 amino acids. The CDR3 nucleotides read TGTGCCAGCAGCGCGGTGCAGGGTGACTATGGCTACACCTTC. It codes for CASSAVQGDYGYTF.

The chain links TRBV27 to TRBJ2-5; 7 bases agree with TRBD1. After removal of 8 bases from V and 5 bases from J, the junction contained 11 bases not matched to a gene. The CDR3 is made up of 14 amino acids. Germline V gives CDR1 MNHEY, CDR2 SMNVEV (reference sequence). CDR3: CASSTGYKGETQYF. DNA for the CDR3: TGTGCCAGCTCGACAGGGTATAAGGGGGAGACCCAGTACTTC.

The sample holds many counts of this clonotype. The chain uses TRBV29-1 and TRBJ2-1; 7 bases are a match to TRBD2. The CDR3 has 16 amino acids. The V segment lost 3 bases and the J segment 4 bases; nucleotides outside the gene matches: 12. Germline lookup yields CDR1 SQVTM and CDR2 ANQGSEA. CDR3 sequence reads: CSVDGSSGVSYNEQFF. The CDR3, as DNA: TGCAGCGTTGATGGGTCTAGCGGTGTTAGTTACAATGAGCAGTTCTTC.

This clonotype was observed a handful of times. The genes are TRBV24-1 and TRBJ2-1; maybe TRBD2 (7 bases). The CDR3 has 17 amino acids. Per the germline V gene, CDR1 is KGHDR and CDR2 is SFDVKD. V dropped 2 bases and J dropped 7 bases, with 20 bases sitting between them. DNA for the CDR3: TGTGCCACCAGTGATTCCAGGGGAGCGGGGCCGTGGAATGAGCAGTTCTTC. It yields the protein CATSDSRGAGPWNEQFF.

The CDR3: CASSLSTVNRFQETQYF. CDR3 DNA: TGCGCCAGCAGCTTGTCGACAGTAAATCGATTCCAAGAGACCCAGTACTTC. The gene calls are TRBV5-1 and TRBJ2-5; tentatively, D is TRBD1 (5 bases). Germline-derived CDR1 and CDR2 are SGHRS and YFSETQ. V gave up 1 base and J gave up 1 base, with 17 bases separating them. The CDR3 runs 17 residues.

This clonotype has just a few counts. The chain has TRBV7-9 and TRBJ2-7; TRBD2 is a possible D gene (5 bases). Germline CDR1 and CDR2: SEHNR and FQNEAQ (reference sequence). Trimming took 1 base from V and 2 from J, leaving 12 bases between them. The CDR3 contains 15 residues. The DNA of the CDR3 is TGTGCCAGCAGCTTAGGCGGTCTGGGAGCCTACGAGCAGTACGTC. Translated, it gives CASSLGGLGAYEQYV.

In its sample, this clonotype was seen a few times. The chain couples TRBV4-2 to TRBJ2-1; 9 positions match TRBD2. The V gene's germline CDR1 is LGHNA and CDR2 YNFKEQ. The junction had 9 bases not matched to a gene; V was cut back by 0 bases and J by 9 bases. The CDR3 extends over 16 amino acids. The chain's CDR3 is CASSQDEAGGWTEQFF. The DNA for the CDR3 is TGTGCCAGCAGCCAAGATGAAGCGGGGGGTTGGACTGAGCAGTTCTTC.

The J gene is TRBJ2-3, the V gene TRBV20-1; D might be TRBD2 (6 bases). In germline, CDR1 is DFQATT, CDR2 SNEGSKA (reference sequence). This CDR3 region has 14 residues. V was trimmed by 5 bases and J by 4 bases, leaving 16 bases between them. The chain's CDR3 is CSAQPFGGADTQYF. CDR3 in DNA: TGCAGTGCTCAGCCCTTCGGGGGTGCAGATACGCAGTATTTT.

The chain carries TRBV4-1 and TRBJ1-4, with unresolved D. This CDR3 has 15 residues. Germline CDR1 MGHRA, CDR2 YSYEKL. The V and J ends lost 0 bases and 6 bases respectively, with 11 bases between them. In nucleotides, the CDR3 is TGCGCCAGCAGCCAAGAAGGCGTCCCTGATGAAAAACTGTTTTTT. Translation: CASSQEGVPDEKLFF.

This clonotype has more than one count but fewer than ten. The V gene is TRBV28, the J gene TRBJ2-4; D not certain. The length of the CDR3 is 14 residues. The V gene lost 6 bases and the J gene lost 0 bases, with 9 bases spanning the gap. CDR1 and CDR2 from the germline V gene are MDHEN and SYDVKM. CDR3 sequence: CASRGIVAKNIQYF. CDR3 coding DNA: TGTGCCAGCAGGGGGATAGTAGCCAAAAACATTCAGTACTTC.

In this sample, this clonotype turned up a few times. V is TRBV29-1 and J is TRBJ1-2, with D possibly TRBD1 on 6 matching bases. The ends were cut back, 2 bases at V and 4 bases at J, with 14 bases in the middle. The length of the CDR3 is 14 residues. CDR1 is SQVTM, CDR2 ANQGSEA, per germline. In nucleotides, the CDR3 is TGCAGCGTTGAACCGACGGACAGAATCTATGGCTACACCTTC. It translates to CSVEPTDRIYGYTF.

This clonotype was found a few times. For the CDR3, the DNA is TGTGCCAGCAGTTCTACAGGGGTCCCGAACACCGGGGAGCTGTTTTTT. This gives the protein CASSSTGVPNTGELFF. The rearrangement links TRBV5-5 to TRBJ2-2; TRBD1 agrees at 7 bases. This CDR3 has 16 amino acids. After removal of 5 bases from V and 0 bases from J, the junction contained 7 bases not matched to a gene. Germline V gives CDR1 SGHKS, CDR2 YYEKEE (reference sequence).

This clonotype was found a few times. The chain has TRBV7-9 and TRBJ2-1; 11 nucleotides match TRBD2. The ends lost 7 bases at V and 5 bases at J; junction bases unmatched: 10. Germline CDR1 SEHNR, CDR2 FQNEAQ (reference sequence). This CDR3 has 16 residues. CDR3 protein: CASITPGLADDNEQFF. The CDR3 DNA reads TGTGCCAGCATAACTCCGGGACTAGCGGACGACAATGAGCAGTTCTTC.

V and J are TRBV6-2 or TRBV6-3 and TRBJ2-5, with 7 bases lining up with TRBD1. This CDR3 spans 17 amino acids. V lost 0 bases, J lost 5 bases, and 12 bases stayed unmatched. CDR1 MNHEY and CDR2 SVGEGT come from the germline V gene. CDR3 sequence: CASSYSPIRQGSETQYF. DNA for the CDR3: TGTGCCAGCAGTTACTCCCCAATCAGACAGGGTAGTGAGACCCAGTACTTC.

This clonotype is a singleton in its sample. The CDR3 coding sequence is TGCGCCAGCAGCCAAGTGTCCCGTCTCTCTGGGGCCAACGTCCTGACTTTC. Its protein product is CASSQVSRLSGANVLTF. This chain connects TRBV4-1 to TRBJ2-6; unclear D gene. This CDR3 has 17 residues. The germline V gene encodes CDR1 MGHRA and CDR2 YSYEKL. The ends were cut back, 1 base at V and 0 bases at J, with 10 bases in the middle.

V and J are TRBV5-1 and TRBJ1-3; the D gene is possibly TRBD1 (5 bases). The germline gives CDR1 SGHRS, CDR2 YFSETQ. The CDR3 has 16 amino acids. V lost 4 bases, J lost 2 bases, and 16 bases lay in between. CDR3 sequence reads: CASSPVGVGAGNTIYF. CDR3 bases: TGCGCCAGCAGCCCGGTGGGGGTTGGCGCTGGAAACACCATATATTTT.

The chain carries TRBV7-9 and TRBJ1-6; D not resolved. Trimming cost V 3 bases and J 0 bases, with 6 bases left between them. From germline, CDR1 is SEHNR and CDR2 FQNEAQ (reference sequence). The CDR3 loop spans 15 amino acids. In DNA, the CDR3 is TGTGCCAGCAGCTTCGCAGGCTCCTATAATTCACCCCTCCACTTT. Encoded protein: CASSFAGSYNSPLHF.

This clonotype was found a few times. This sequence joins TRBV5-1 and TRBJ1-1; 7 nucleotides line up with TRBD1. Germline-derived CDR1 and CDR2 are SGHRS and YFSETQ. The CDR3 runs to 14 residues. After removal of 4 bases from V and 6 bases from J, the junction contained 9 bases not matched to a gene. CDR3 loop: CASSEPTGTAEAFF. DNA for the CDR3: TGCGCCAGCAGCGAACCGACAGGGACGGCTGAAGCTTTCTTT.

This clonotype was seen more than once but under ten times. The rearrangement links TRBV12-3 or TRBV12-4 to TRBJ2-3; 11 bases are a match to TRBD2. Losses at the gene ends were 2 bases for V and 4 bases for J; bases not matched to a gene: 2. This CDR3 comprises 15 residues. CDR3 nucleotide sequence: TGTGCCAGCAGTTTAATAGCGGGGGGGTCAGATACGCAGTATTTT. Translation gives CASSLIAGGSDTQYF.

The chain links TRBV6-2 or TRBV6-3 to TRBJ2-7; a possible D gene is TRBD2 (7 bases). CDR3 length equals 17 residues. Germline V gene data show CDR1 as MNHEY and CDR2 as SVGEGT. Trimming cost V 6 bases and J 0 bases, with 21 bases left between them. The CDR3 DNA reads as TGTGCCAGCAGCCCCTTGGGGGCGGGGGAGACCTCCTACGAGCAGTACTTC. Translation: CASSPLGAGETSYEQYF.

V gene TRBV27 combines with J gene TRBJ2-7, with D uncertain. The V gene lost 0 bases and the J gene lost 0 bases, with 6 bases spanning the gap. Looked up from germline, CDR1 is MNHEY and CDR2 is SMNVEV (reference sequence). The CDR3 spans 14 residues. CDR3 sequence reads: CASSLSSGSYEQYF. CDR3 DNA sequence: TGTGCCAGCAGTTTATCCAGTGGCTCCTACGAGCAGTACTTC.

The V call is TRBV6-1, the J call TRBJ2-7; D unclear. There are 13 residues in the CDR3. The germline V and J ends were trimmed by 1 base and 5 bases, with 9 bases remaining between them. The germline CDR1 and CDR2 sequences are MNHNS and SASEGT. DNA of the CDR3: TGTGCCAGCAGTGAAGTACCGAGGAACGAGCAGTACTTC. Translating gives CASSEVPRNEQYF.

This sequence joins TRBV7-9 and TRBJ2-7; D uncertain. The V and J ends lost 3 bases and 0 bases respectively, with 12 bases between them. The CDR3 extends over 15 amino acids. Germline CDR1 reads SEHNR; CDR2 reads FQNEAQ (reference sequence). The CDR3: CASSFGTASSYEQYV. The CDR3 region has the DNA TGTGCCAGCAGCTTCGGTACAGCGAGCTCCTACGAGCAGTACGTC.

This clonotype was detected only once. The V gene is TRBV4-1, the J gene TRBJ1-1, with unresolved D. CDR1 and CDR2 (germline): MGHRA, YSYEKL. This CDR3 region has 15 residues. Trimming pared 1 base from V and 3 bases from J, leaving 12 bases between. The CDR3 nucleotides read TGCGCCAGCAGCCAAGTTACGGTAAAGGACACTGAAGCTTTCTTT. It yields the protein CASSQVTVKDTEAFF.

This rearrangement joins TRBV5-1 to TRBJ1-1, with TRBD1 identical over 7 bases. This CDR3 has 18 amino acids. Germline V CDR1 and CDR2: SGHRS, YFSETQ. After removal of 4 bases from V and 1 base from J, the junction contained 16 bases not matched to a gene. The CDR3 here is CASSRPAGTAFPNTEAFF. The CDR3, as DNA: TGCGCCAGCAGCCGACCCGCTGGGACAGCCTTTCCGAACACTGAAGCTTTCTTT.

A few counts support this clonotype. The V and J genes are TRBV7-9 and TRBJ1-2; D is uncertain. The germline V gene has CDR1 SEHNR and CDR2 FQNEAQ (reference sequence). This CDR3 is 13 amino acids long. V gave up 5 bases and J gave up 7 bases, with 14 bases separating them. The CDR3 region has the DNA TGTGCCAGCAGCGATGGTTGGGGTTCTGGCTACACCTTC. As protein: CASSDGWGSGYTF.

The chain recombines TRBV4-1 with TRBJ1-3; TRBD1 is a possible D gene (5 bases). Trimming removed 1 base at V and 3 bases at J, with 13 bases between. The germline V gene encodes CDR1 MGHRA and CDR2 YSYEKL. The CDR3 extends over 16 amino acids. The CDR3 loop reads CASSQVVGAGGNTIYF. For the CDR3, the DNA is TGCGCCAGCAGCCAAGTCGTAGGGGCTGGTGGAAACACCATATATTTT.

This chain connects TRBV7-9 to TRBJ1-2; 11 nucleotides line up with TRBD1. Germline CDR1 reads SEHNR; CDR2 reads FQNEAQ (reference sequence). The CDR3 length is 15 residues. Trimming took 4 bases from V and 7 from J; bases not matched to a gene: 8. The DNA for the CDR3 is TGTGCCAGCAGCTACCTTTCGGACAGGGGGCTTGGCTACACCTTC. Translated, it gives CASSYLSDRGLGYTF.